The rows below give T cell receptor beta chains drawn from one sample of a study of T cells in Graves' hyperthyroidism and ophthalmopathy. MiXCR, run by TCRdb on the multiplex PCR reads, gives a single entry per CDR3 protein. The profile shows about 510,000 distinct CDR3 sequences, approximately 15% of them singletons. Sequencing was carried out using blood. Source of these receptors: a woman between 35 and 50 years old with Graves' hyperthyroidism. Both conserved end residues are part of each CDR3. D genes are given only for firm matches. The size of a clone is reported for some rows only, either as once, few or many, or as a class for expanded clones.

V	D	J	size	DNA	CDR3
TRBV10-2	TRBD2	TRBJ2-7	-	TGCGCCAGCAGCTTTACCTGGCGGGAGGGCAACGAGCAGTACTTC	CASSFTWREGNEQYF
TRBV15	-	TRBJ1-5	many	TGTGCCACCAGCAGAGCGGGGAATAGCAATCAGCCCCAGCATTTT	CATSRAGNSNQPQHF
TRBV27	-	TRBJ1-6	few	TGTGCCAGCAGTACCTCCTCCGGGTTGAATTCACCCCTCCACTTT	CASSTSSGLNSPLHF
TRBV28	TRBD1	TRBJ1-1	many	TGTGCCAGCAGTTTAGACAGGGGACTGATGGCTGAAGCTTTCTTT	CASSLDRGLMAEAFF
TRBV20-1	-	TRBJ1-5	many	TGCAGTGCTAGACAGAATTCTTTAGTCAATCAGCCCCAGCATTTT	CSARQNSLVNQPQHF
TRBV29-1	TRBD2	TRBJ2-5	many	TGCAGCGTTGACGAGGGCGGGAGAGGTGAGACCCAGTACTTC	CSVDEGGRGETQYF
TRBV2	TRBD1	TRBJ1-2	many	TGTGCCAGCAGTCCCCAGGGGGCTGACTATGGCTACACCTTC	CASSPQGADYGYTF
TRBV5-1	TRBD1	TRBJ1-4	many	TGCGCCAGCAGCTTGGAGGGACAGGGAAGGGAAAAACTGTTTTTT	CASSLEGQGREKLFF
TRBV2	TRBD2	TRBJ2-5	many	TGTGCCAGCGTTCCAACGGGAGGTGGAGAGACCCAGTACTTC	CASVPTGGGETQYF
TRBV7-2	TRBD2	TRBJ2-2	many	TGTGCCAGCAGCTTAGTACGGGAGGACACCGGGGAGCTGTTTTTT	CASSLVREDTGELFF
TRBV12-3/TRBV12-4	-	TRBJ2-5	many	TGTGCCAGCAGTTTAGGGGGAGCTGGGGAGACCCAGTACTTC	CASSLGGAGETQYF
TRBV6-9	-	TRBJ1-2	few	TGTGCCAGCAGTTACCTAGGGGTCGATGGCTACACCTTC	CASSYLGVDGYTF
TRBV25-1	-	TRBJ2-3	-	TGTGCCAGCAGTATCGGGACCCAGGCGGGCGCAGATACGCAGTATTTT	CASSIGTQAGADTQYF
TRBV20-1	-	TRBJ1-4	-	TGCAGTGCTTGGTCCGATGAAAAACTGTTTTTT	CSAWSDEKLFF
TRBV19	TRBD1	TRBJ1-5	-	TGTGCCAGTAGTTTCGGGACAGGGATCAATCAGCCCCAGCATTTT	CASSFGTGINQPQHF
TRBV6-5	-	TRBJ2-5	-	TGTGCCAGCAGTTACTCACCCTGGGGGATCGGGGAGACCCAGTACTTC	CASSYSPWGIGETQYF
TRBV20-1	TRBD2	TRBJ2-7	-	TGCAGTGCTAGAAAAGCGACCGGGACTAGTAAGTACGAGCAGTACTTC	CSARKATGTSKYEQYF
TRBV7-9	TRBD2	TRBJ2-7	many	TGTGCCAGCAGCTTAGAAGGACTAGCAGGGTCGGCTCGGGAGCAGTACTTC	CASSLEGLAGSAREQYF
TRBV2	-	TRBJ1-6	many	TGTGCCAGCAGTGGGGTCTTACAGGGAAGGCTGGAATCACCCCTCCACTTT	CASSGVLQGRLESPLHF
TRBV2	TRBD1	TRBJ1-2	many	TGTGCCAGCAGTGAAGAGGGACAGATCTATGGCTACACCTTC	CASSEEGQIYGYTF
TRBV15	-	TRBJ1-4	-	TGTGCCGTCGGCAGGCTTGAAAAACTGTTTTTT	CAVGRLEKLFF
TRBV29-1	TRBD2	TRBJ2-2	-	TGCAGCGTTGGTGATCTAGCGGGAGGGCGGTGGGGGGAGCTGTTTTTT	CSVGDLAGGRWGELFF
TRBV9	TRBD2	TRBJ2-7	few	TGTGCCAGCAGCGTAGGGACTAGCGGGAGCGGAGACGAGCAGTACTTC	CASSVGTSGSGDEQYF
TRBV5-1	TRBD1	TRBJ2-7	-	TGCGCCAGCAGCTTGGAATTTGAGGGGGCCCCCTACGAGCAGTACTTC	CASSLEFEGAPYEQYF
TRBV28	-	TRBJ2-6	many	TGTGCCAGCAGTTCTGGGGCAATCGGGGCCAACGTCCTGACTTTC	CASSSGAIGANVLTF
TRBV4-2	-	TRBJ1-2	few	TGTGCCAGCAGCCGAGAGGCGGCGGGAGAACTGGGGGGCTACACCTTC	CASSREAAGELGGYTF
TRBV3-1	-	TRBJ2-1	many	TGTGCCAGCAGCCAAGATACCTCGAATGAGCAGTTCTTC	CASSQDTSNEQFF
TRBV12-3/TRBV12-4	-	TRBJ1-1	-	TGTGCCACCCTTGGGGTAGGGACTGAAGCTTTCTTT	CATLGVGTEAFF
TRBV6-1	-	TRBJ2-6	many	TGTGCCAGCAGTTCACAGGTCTCTGGGGCCAACGTCCTGACTTTC	CASSSQVSGANVLTF
TRBV24-1	-	TRBJ2-1	few	TGTGCCACCAGTGATCTACAGGGTTACAATGAGCAGTTCTTC	CATSDLQGYNEQFF
TRBV18	-	TRBJ2-1	many	TGTGCCAGCTCACCTCGCCAGGGTCTCGGGGGTGAGCAGTTCTTC	CASSPRQGLGGEQFF
TRBV29-1	-	TRBJ2-5	many	TGCAGCGTTGACGGAAACCAAGAGACCCAGTACTTC	CSVDGNQETQYF